A selection of T cell receptor beta chains follows, all from one sample in a study of T cell changes during pregnancy in multiple sclerosis. Repertoires were generated with immunoSEQ multiplex PCR, while TCRdb's copy carries only in-frame clones and drops some. The repertoire has more than 65,000 clones, approximately 95% of them found once; the top ten carry roughly 1%. This sample comprised peripheral blood, obtained in the first trimester of pregnancy. The receptors here all came from a female donor with multiple sclerosis, enrolled in a pregnancy study. Each CDR3 is given with its conserved first and last residue. The order of the fields is D gene, clone size, V gene, J gene, CDR3 protein, CDR3 DNA. The D gene is left open where the match is weak. Size is omitted from some rows. Given values are once, few, many or a class for expanded clones.

.,.,TRBV7-3,TRBJ2-1,CASSLIPHAAGAENEQFF,TGTGCCAGCAGCTTAATTCCGCACGCGGCAGGGGCGGAGAATGAGCAGTTCTTC
.,.,TRBV27,TRBJ1-1,CASSFVEGGTEAFF,TGTGCCAGCAGTTTCGTTGAGGGTGGGACTGAAGCTTTCTTT
TRBD2,.,TRBV6-4,TRBJ2-2,CASRVSSGRRTGELFF,TGTGCCAGCAGAGTCTCTAGCGGGAGAAGGACCGGGGAGCTGTTTTTT
.,.,TRBV2,TRBJ1-3,CASSEATYSGNTIYF,TGTGCCAGCAGTGAAGCGACATACTCTGGAAACACCATATATTTT
.,.,TRBV5-4,TRBJ1-4,CASSFQGSGTNEKLFF,TGTGCCAGCAGCTTCCAGGGGTCAGGGACTAATGAAAAACTGTTTTTT
.,.,TRBV18,TRBJ2-4,CASSPRAKNIQYF,TGTGCCAGCTCACCCAGGGCCAAAAACATTCAGTACTTC
TRBD2,.,TRBV7-3,TRBJ2-1,CASSFRLATYNEQFF,TGTGCCAGCAGCTTTAGACTAGCTACCTACAATGAGCAGTTCTTC
TRBD2,.,TRBV7-6,TRBJ2-7,CASSLETGGPYEQYF,TGTGCCAGCAGCTTAGAAACGGGGGGACCCTACGAGCAGTACTTC
.,.,TRBV28,TRBJ1-2,CASSLWGVGEGMDGYTF,TGTGCCAGCAGTTTATGGGGGGTAGGGGAGGGAATGGATGGCTACACCTTC
.,.,TRBV7-8,TRBJ2-1,CASSSRVVREQFF,TGTGCCAGCAGCTCCCGGGTAGTTAGAGAGCAGTTCTTC
.,.,TRBV5-1,TRBJ2-7,CASSLQWSSYEQYF,TGCGCCAGCAGCCTTCAGTGGAGCTCCTACGAGCAGTACTTC
TRBD1,.,TRBV6-1,TRBJ2-2,CASTLTGGNTGELFF,TGTGCCAGCACTCTGACAGGGGGTAACACCGGGGAGCTGTTTTTT
.,.,TRBV7-3,TRBJ2-3,CASSSQGSTDTQYF,TGTGCCAGCAGCTCACAGGGAAGCACAGATACGCAGTATTTT
.,.,TRBV9,TRBJ1-3,CASSVEGGGGNTIYF,TGTGCCAGCAGCGTAGAGGGGGGAGGGGGAAACACCATATATTTT
TRBD2,once,TRBV5-4,TRBJ2-2,CASSLDLAGEGELFF,TGTGCCAGCAGCTTGGACCTAGCGGGGGAAGGGGAGCTGTTTTTT
.,once,TRBV5-1,TRBJ2-7,CASSLAAGQEHEQYF,TGCGCCAGCAGCTTGGCAGCGGGACAGGAACACGAGCAGTACTTC
TRBD1,.,TRBV13,TRBJ2-7,CASSLGLAGGSYEQYF,TGTGCCAGCAGCTTAGGCCTAGCAGGGGGCTCCTACGAGCAGTACTTC
TRBD2,.,TRBV19,TRBJ2-1,CASSELAGPKHEQFF,TGTGCCAGTAGTGAACTAGCGGGCCCTAAGCATGAGCAGTTCTTC
TRBD1,once,TRBV6-1,TRBJ1-5,CASGDRYSNQPQHF,TGTGCCAGCGGGGACAGGTATAGCAATCAGCCCCAGCATTTT
TRBD1,.,TRBV30,TRBJ2-7,CAFGTGGYEQYF,TGTGCCTTCGGGACAGGGGGGTACGAGCAGTACTTC
.,.,TRBV7-2,TRBJ1-3,CASSPGRGRSGNTIYF,TGTGCCAGCAGCCCGGGGCGGGGTCGGTCCGGAAACACCATATATTTT
.,once,TRBV28,TRBJ2-7,CARRHKQYF,TGTGCCAGGAGACATAAGCAGTACTTC
.,.,TRBV30,TRBJ2-7,CAWSDSGYEQYF,TGTGCCTGGAGTGATAGTGGCTACGAGCAGTACTTC
.,.,TRBV9,TRBJ2-1,CASSVGPPNPGVEQFF,TGTGCCAGCAGCGTTGGTCCCCCCAACCCGGGGGTAGAGCAGTTCTTC
TRBD1,.,TRBV5-4,TRBJ1-4,CASSNPQQGARGEKLFF,TGTGCCAGCAGCAACCCCCAGCAGGGGGCGCGCGGTGAAAAACTGTTTTTT
TRBD1,.,TRBV6-1,TRBJ1-4,CASSVRSDRGDEKLFF,TGTGCCAGCAGTGTCCGATCGGACAGGGGGGACGAAAAACTGTTTTTT
TRBD1,.,TRBV27,TRBJ2-3,CASSYRDRGTQYF,TGTGCCAGCAGTTATAGGGACAGGGGAACGCAGTATTTT
TRBD2,.,TRBV4-2,TRBJ2-1,CASSQGTSPSSYNEQFF,TGTGCCAGCAGCCAAGGGACTAGCCCTAGCTCCTACAATGAGCAGTTCTTC
.,once,TRBV28,TRBJ2-1,CASSLEGLNNEQFF,TGTGCCAGCAGTTTAGAGGGCTTAAACAATGAGCAGTTCTTC
.,once,TRBV6-6,TRBJ1-1,CASSYDAAYTEAFF,TGTGCCAGCAGTTACGACGCAGCGTACACTGAAGCTTTCTTT
TRBD1,.,TRBV28,TRBJ1-2,CATQASDRKYYGYTF,TGTGCCACCCAAGCCTCGGACAGGAAGTACTATGGCTACACCTTC
TRBD1,.,TRBV6-1,TRBJ2-7,CASSGFRDRANEQYF,TGTGCCAGCAGTGGGTTCCGGGACAGGGCAAACGAGCAGTACTTC
TRBD1,.,TRBV6-1,TRBJ2-7,CASSEIPGQGSYEQYF,TGTGCCAGCAGTGAAATACCGGGACAGGGTTCCTACGAGCAGTACTTC
TRBD2,.,TRBV27,TRBJ2-7,CASSLLAGEIHEQYF,TGTGCCAGCAGTTTGTTAGCGGGAGAAATCCACGAGCAGTACTTC
TRBD1,.,TRBV5-6,TRBJ2-7,CASSLRSTGALYEQYF,TGTGCCAGCAGCTTGAGGTCGACAGGGGCCCTATACGAGCAGTACTTC
.,once,TRBV19,TRBJ2-5,CASSVTGGETQYF,TGTGCCAGTAGTGTGACAGGAGGAGAGACCCAGTACTTC
TRBD2,many,TRBV5-1,TRBJ2-1,CASSPTGGTGAYNEQFF,TGCGCCAGCAGCCCCACGGGAGGGACTGGAGCCTACAATGAGCAGTTCTTC
TRBD1,.,TRBV9,TRBJ2-1,CASSARDSTYNEQFF,TGTGCCAGCAGCGCCCGGGACAGCACCTACAATGAGCAGTTCTTC
.,.,TRBV5-1,TRBJ1-6,CASSPPLGGSPLHF,TGCGCCAGCAGCCCCCCTCTGGGAGGGTCACCCCTCCACTTT
TRBD1,few,TRBV27,TRBJ2-7,CASRATGTVYEQYF,TGTGCCAGCAGAGCCACCGGGACAGTCTACGAGCAGTACTTC
TRBD2,.,TRBV6-5,TRBJ2-1,CASSPSGNEQFF,TGTGCCAGCAGCCCTAGCGGGAATGAGCAGTTCTTC
TRBD1,.,TRBV18,TRBJ2-7,CASSPGRGNEQYF,TGTGCCAGCTCACCAGGCAGGGGGAACGAGCAGTACTTC